This T cell receptor beta chain was identified during a study of blood T cell repertoires in COVID-19. At the level of the study: Italy, Spain and the United States were the sources of the convalescent and acute COVID-19 samples. T cells, B-cell-depleted T cells, or PBMCs supplied cDNA or gDNA.

Original methodology: Scientists estimated how many nucleated cells there were by amplifying reference gene primers. Assay: immunoSEQ multiplex PCR; the TCRdb copy retains only in-frame clones and omits some. For V, J and clone size, that table is used; D and trimming come from the DNA. The sample carries about 110,000 clones, 88% recorded once. The CDR3 covers 13 residues. Trimming removed 0 bases from V and 8 bases from J, with 8 bases in between. Looked up from germline, CDR1 is MNHEY and CDR2 is SVGEGT. Sequences were obtained from peripheral blood. The sequence came from a woman aged 45-65 years with acute or convalescent COVID-19. This sequence joins TRBV6-2 or TRBV6-3 and TRBJ2-1; D perhaps matches TRBD1 (5 bases). The CDR3 is CASSYSGRYEQFF. The CDR3 DNA follows: TGTGCCAGCAGTTACTCGGGGCGGTATGAGCAGTTCTTC.